This TCR beta chain derives from a study of early T cells in non-severe SARS-CoV-2 infection. Using its own MiXCR run on the 5' RACE reads, TCRdb lists one record per CDR3 protein. In the table there are about 46,000 distinct CDR3 sequences, 5% to 6% of which are singletons. The length of the CDR3 is 16 residues. This clonotype was recorded at least ten times. The genes are TRBV21-1 and TRBJ2-1. TRBV21-1 is noted as a pseudogene. The sequence was collected from an adult who was a healthcare worker with PCR-confirmed SARS-CoV-2 infection or an uninfected control (not recorded which). This specimen was whole blood, taken at baseline. CDR3 amino acids: CASSKGADTIRGEQFF. CDR3 DNA: TGTGCCAGCAGCAAAGGAGCTGACACCATCCGAGGTGAGCAGTTCTTC.